This T cell receptor (beta chain) was recorded in a study of CD8 T cells in Susac syndrome. A quantity of about 0.5 to 1 ug RNA underwent reverse transcription using random hexamers. MiXCR, run by TCRdb on the immunoSEQ multiplex PCR reads, gives a single entry per CDR3 protein. This table has around 200,000 distinct CDR3 sequences, around 95% appearing once. The CDR3 spans 12 residues. Germline-derived CDR1 and CDR2 are GTSNPN and SVGIG (reference sequence). V was pared by 2 bases and J by 3 bases, with 4 bases between. This clonotype showed up just a few times. The material sequenced was CD4+ T cells from PBMCs. The gene calls are TRBV30 and TRBJ2-2; D gene uncertain. This TCR was recovered from a human donor with multiple sclerosis. The CDR3 DNA follows: TGTGCCTGGAGTCGGGACACCGGGGAGCTGTTTTTT. Its protein product is CAWSRDTGELFF.